The 5 T cell receptor beta chains below all came from one sample that was sequenced in a study of blood T cell repertoires in COVID-19 (dated by TCRdb to about 2020). Receptors were amplified or captured by the immunoSEQ multiplex PCR assay. The source is immuneACCESS, and TCRdb retained only in-frame sequences with V and J called. Part of the clones is not carried over; for the studies checked, unresolved V genes explain less than half of this, and the remainder is unexplained. Present in this sample are about 74,000 clones, around 74% of which were seen just once. The biggest ten clones account for roughly 20% of the sample. The sequencing sample was made of peripheral blood. These receptors were taken from a man aged 65 to 79 with acute or convalescent COVID-19.

This clone was seen only once. The chain couples TRBV11-2 to TRBJ2-1; 9 bases are shared with TRBD1. Germline lookup yields CDR1 SGHAT and CDR2 FQNNGV. The CDR3 is made up of 16 amino acids. V shed 5 bases, J shed 9 bases, and the junction held 14 bases outside the gene matches. CDR3 DNA sequence: TGTGCCAGCAGCCGTCCGCCGGGACAGGGAGAAGGTGAGCAGTTCTTC. Protein sequence: CASSRPPGQGEGEQFF.

The chain links TRBV24-1 to TRBJ2-7; TRBD1 matches 9 bases. Trimming cost V 6 bases and J 6 bases; bases outside gene matches: 5. This CDR3 region has 13 residues. Germline V lookup: CDR1 KGHDR, CDR2 SFDVKD. The CDR3 nucleotides are TGTGCCACCAGTAAGGGACAGGGTCCCGAGCAGTACTTC. Translated: CATSKGQGPEQYF.

The chain joins TRBV12-3 or TRBV12-4 to TRBJ1-2, with TRBD1 matching over 7 bases. Trimming cost V 6 bases and J 3 bases; bases outside gene matches: 4. The CDR3 extends over 13 amino acids. The CDR3 reads CASSFGQDYGYTF. CDR3 sequence (DNA): TGTGCCAGCAGCTTTGGACAGGACTATGGCTACACCTTC.

This clone was counted only a few times. The chain joins TRBV19 to TRBJ2-7; D call uncertain. The CDR3 length is 11 residues. Germline CDR1 and CDR2: LNHDA and SQIVND (reference sequence). V lost 5 bases and J lost 3, with 5 bases in between. CDR3 coding DNA: TGTGCCAGTAGTTCCCACTACGAGCAGTACTTC. As protein: CASSSHYEQYF.

The chain employs TRBV5-1 and TRBJ2-1; 10 bases are a match to TRBD2. V was clipped by 4 bases and J by 4 bases; unmatched bases: 5. Germline-derived CDR1 and CDR2 are SGHRS and YFSETQ. This CDR3 comprises 15 residues. The CDR3 nucleotides read TGCGCCAGCAGCCCAACTAGCGGGGCTTACAATGAGCAGTTCTTC. This codes for CASSPTSGAYNEQFF.